One and the same sample provided the 10 T cell receptor beta chains below, sequenced in a study of T cell changes during pregnancy in multiple sclerosis. Repertoires were generated with immunoSEQ multiplex PCR, while TCRdb's copy carries only in-frame clones and drops some. The repertoire consists of about 59,000 clones, with 90% to 95% occurring once and the leading ten covering roughly 2.5%. The source material was CD8+ T cells from peripheral blood mononuclear cells, sampled after pregnancy. All receptors come from a female donor with multiple sclerosis, enrolled in a pregnancy study.

The V call is TRBV7-9, the J call TRBJ2-7; 11 nucleotides agree with TRBD1. The V gene's germline CDR1 is SEHNR and CDR2 FQNEAQ (reference sequence). J lost 0 bases, V lost 5 bases, and 3 bases had no gene match. The length of the CDR3 is 15 residues. CDR3 amino acids: CASSTGTGGSYEQYF. In DNA, the CDR3 is TGTGCCAGCAGCACCGGGACAGGGGGCTCCTACGAGCAGTACTTC.

J is TRBJ1-1 and V is TRBV13, with 11 bases identical to TRBD1. Germline CDR1 PRHDT, CDR2 FYEKMQ (reference sequence). The V segment lost 5 bases and the J segment 0 bases; nucleotides outside the gene matches: 5. This CDR3 region has 16 residues. The CDR3, as DNA: TGTGCCAGCAGCCATGGGACAGGGGGTGTGAACACTGAAGCTTTCTTT. Its protein is CASSHGTGGVNTEAFF.

The chain employs TRBV6-1 and TRBJ2-7; tentative D call: TRBD1 (6 bases). V was trimmed by 6 bases and J by 5 bases, leaving 17 bases between them. The CDR3 has 14 amino acids. The germline V gene encodes CDR1 MNHNS and CDR2 SASEGT. In DNA, the CDR3 is TGTGCCAGCAGACCAGGGACAATCATAAACGAGCAGTACTTC. Protein sequence: CASRPGTIINEQYF.

The chain carries TRBV4-1 and TRBJ2-5, with 7 bases lining up with TRBD2. CDR3 length: 15 residues. Germline V gene sequence: CDR1 MGHRA, CDR2 YSYEKL. The V gene end was trimmed by 4 bases and the J gene end by 5 bases; junction bases not matched to a gene: 10. The CDR3 DNA is TGCGCCAGCAGCCTTGAGGCGGGAGTAAGGGAGACCCAGTACTTC. Translation gives CASSLEAGVRETQYF.

The V and J genes are TRBV5-6 and TRBJ2-7; TRBD1 matches at 8 bases. The CDR3 spans 12 residues. Unmatched junction bases numbered 3, after V lost 4 bases and J lost 6 bases. CDR1 and CDR2 (germline): SGHDT, YYEEEE. The CDR3 loop is CASSIDRGEQYF. The CDR3, as DNA: TGTGCCAGCAGCATTGACAGGGGCGAGCAGTACTTC.

CDR3 DNA sequence: TGTGCCAGTAACCTGTCGGGGGGCGTTGGCTACACCTTC. Protein: CASNLSGGVGYTF. This chain links TRBV28 with TRBJ1-2, with D possibly matching TRBD1 (6 bases). Germline-derived CDR1 and CDR2 are MDHEN and SYDVKM. Trimming cost V 9 bases and J 7 bases, with 18 bases left between them. This CDR3 has 13 amino acids.

The gene calls are TRBV25-1 and TRBJ1-1; no definite D call. There are 13 residues in the CDR3. Germline CDR1 and CDR2: MGHDK and SYGVNS. The ends were cut back, 6 bases at V and 4 bases at J, with 12 bases in the middle. Here the CDR3 reads CASSPSPGTEAFF. CDR3 DNA sequence: TGTGCCAGCAGCCCGAGCCCGGGCACTGAAGCTTTCTTT.

This chain uses TRBV5-1 with TRBJ2-7; the D gene is possibly TRBD1 (5 bases). CDR3 size: 14 residues. The germline CDR1 and CDR2 sequences are SGHRS and YFSETQ. The V end lost 0 bases, the J end lost 6 bases, and 13 bases lay between the germline ends. CDR3 protein: CASSLGQGYLEQYF. CDR3 nucleotide sequence: TGCGCCAGCAGCTTGGGTCAGGGTTACCTCGAGCAGTACTTC.

The chain uses TRBV28 and TRBJ1-2; D gene ambiguous. CDR1 and CDR2 (germline): MDHEN, SYDVKM. V was clipped by 6 bases and J by 8 bases, with 19 bases between them. The CDR3 is made up of 14 amino acids. CDR3 sequence (DNA): TGTGCCAGCAGCCTCTTGGAGGAGCTGAGGGGCTACACCTTC. This codes for CASSLLEELRGYTF.

This chain joins TRBV30 and TRBJ2-3; TRBD1 aligns across 8 bases. CDR1 and CDR2 (germline): GTSNPN, SVGIG (reference sequence). The CDR3 has 16 residues. V shed 3 bases and J 4 bases; nucleotides not matched to a gene: 12. CDR3 nucleotides: TGTGCCTGGAGCTCAAATGTAGGACAGGGATCAGATACGCAGTATTTT. Residues: CAWSSNVGQGSDTQYF.